This T cell receptor beta chain was sequenced in a study of molecular identifiers for immune sequencing clone quantification. In this sample, this clonotype turned up many times. MiXCR, run by TCRdb on the PCR reads, gives a single entry per CDR3 protein. The data contain about 640,000 distinct CDR3 sequences, 15% to 20% of them singletons. V was clipped by 3 bases and J by 1 base, with 9 bases between them. Germline V CDR1 and CDR2: DFQATT, SNEGSKA (reference sequence). The CDR3 totals 13 residues. This clonotype was obtained from a human donor in good health. Some libraries in this study had Jurkat cell RNA spiked in. The chain carries TRBV20-1 and TRBJ1-1; D gene unclear. The sample comprised naive CD8+ T cells from blood, with Jurkat cell RNA spiked in. The subset here: FACS-sorted CD8+CD4-CCR7+CD45RA+ naive T cells. The CDR3 region is CSASYTGNTEAFF. The CDR3 bases are TGCAGTGCTAGTTATACGGGGAACACTGAAGCTTTCTTT.